This entry lists 25 T cell receptor beta chains sequenced from one sample in a study of neoadjuvant anti-PD-1 for oral cavity cancer. TCRdb keeps only in-frame clones here, not all; method: immunoSEQ multiplex PCR. The sample has roughly 67,000 clones, 65% to 85% seen once. The specimen was PBMCs, collected before nivolumab (anti-PD-1) treatment. The source is a person aged 40 to 85 with oral cavity squamous cell carcinoma.

The chain joins TRBV5-1 to TRBJ1-5, with D possibly TRBD1 on 5 matching bases. Germline values: CDR1 SGHRS, CDR2 YFSETQ. Trimming removed 2 bases from V and 4 bases from J, with 13 bases in between. The CDR3 is made up of 15 amino acids. CDR3 region: CASSFQPGNNQPQHF. In nucleotides, the CDR3 is TGCGCCAGCAGCTTTCAACCAGGGAATAATCAGCCCCAGCATTTT.

The chain recombines TRBV9 with TRBJ1-1; the match to TRBD1 covers 7 bases. The CDR3 covers 15 residues. J lost 0 bases, V lost 2 bases, and 4 bases had no gene match. CDR1 is SGDLS, CDR2 YYNGEE, per germline. CDR3 sequence (DNA): TGTGCCAGCAGCGTGCAGGGACAGATGAACACTGAAGCTTTCTTT. Residues: CASSVQGQMNTEAFF. Full variable domain (rest looked up from reference TRBV9 and TRBJ1-1): DSGVTQTPKHLITATGQRVTLRCSPRSGDLSVYWYQQSLDQGLQFLIQYYNGEERAKGNILERFSAQQFPDLHSELNLSSLELGDSALYFCASSVQGQMNTEAFFGQGTRLTVV.

This clone is a singleton in its sample. The chain links TRBV6-6 to TRBJ2-7; D remains unclear. Germline loops: CDR1 MNHNY, CDR2 SVGAGI (reference sequence). With 5 bases removed from V and 0 bases from J, the gap between germline ends came to 8 bases. This CDR3 spans 13 amino acids. CDR3 in amino acids: CASSTQNSYEQYF. The CDR3 DNA is TGTGCCAGCAGTACCCAGAACTCCTACGAGCAGTACTTC.

This chain links TRBV28 with TRBJ2-7; 9 bases are shared with TRBD2. V was clipped by 6 bases and J by 6 bases; unmatched bases: 9. In germline, CDR1 is MDHEN, CDR2 SYDVKM. This CDR3 is 14 amino acids long. CDR3 bases: TGTGCCAGCAGAAGTAGCGGGAGCCTGGGCGAGCAGTACTTC. Its protein is CASRSSGSLGEQYF.

V is TRBV5-1 and J is TRBJ2-7; maybe TRBD1 (6 bases). Germline values: CDR1 SGHRS, CDR2 YFSETQ. The V end lost 7 bases, the J end lost 3 bases, and 23 bases lay between the germline ends. This CDR3 region has 16 residues. CDR3 sequence: CASRSSQGNRLYEQYF. In nucleotides, the CDR3 is TGCGCCAGCCGATCTTCCCAGGGGAATCGACTCTACGAGCAGTACTTC.

The genes are TRBV7-9 and TRBJ2-7, with 15 bases that match TRBD2. From germline, CDR1 is SEHNR and CDR2 FQNEAQ (reference sequence). CDR3 size: 17 residues. V gave up 5 bases and J gave up 3 bases; unmatched junction bases: 8. CDR3 in amino acids: CASSPWGLAGGNYEQYF. CDR3 DNA: TGTGCCAGCAGCCCGTGGGGACTAGCGGGAGGAAACTACGAGCAGTACTTC.

V gene TRBV27 combines with J gene TRBJ1-1, with no clear D. Germline CDR1 and CDR2: MNHEY and SMNVEV (reference sequence). Trimming took 6 bases from V and 1 from J, leaving 15 bases between them. The CDR3 has 15 residues. The CDR3 region has the DNA TGTGCCAGCAGGGTGGCAGGCCTTGGGAACACTGAAGCTTTCTTT. It is translated as CASRVAGLGNTEAFF.

The chain is built from TRBV9 and TRBJ2-2, with D possibly being TRBD2 (6 bases). The CDR3 covers 18 residues. Trimming removed 2 bases from V and 3 bases from J, with 20 bases in between. In germline, CDR1 is SGDLS, CDR2 YYNGEE. The DNA for the CDR3 is TGTGCCAGCAGCGTCGCTAGTGGGGGGACTTTCTACACCGGGGAGCTGTTTTTT. It translates to CASSVASGGTFYTGELFF. Drawing the rest from reference TRBV9 and TRBJ2-2, the complete variable domain is DSGVTQTPKHLITATGQRVTLRCSPRSGDLSVYWYQQSLDQGLQFLIQYYNGEERAKGNILERFSAQQFPDLHSELNLSSLELGDSALYFCASSVASGGTFYTGELFFGEGSRLTVL.

The chain links TRBV4-1 to TRBJ1-2, with TRBD1 matching over 8 bases. The germline gives CDR1 MGHRA, CDR2 YSYEKL. The J segment lost 4 bases and the V segment lost 2 bases, leaving 9 bases of the junction unmatched. There are 16 residues in the CDR3. The CDR3 loop reads CASSQSTGASSYGYTF. The CDR3 bases are TGCGCCAGCAGCCAATCGACAGGGGCATCGAGCTATGGCTACACCTTC.

This clone was observed a single time. V gene TRBV5-6 combines with J gene TRBJ1-2, with D tentatively TRBD1 (5 bases). This CDR3 comprises 15 residues. Germline CDR1 SGHDT, CDR2 YYEEEE. The V end was cut by 4 bases, the J end by 4 bases, with 17 bases between. DNA for the CDR3: TGTGCCAGCAGCCACCCGACAGACTACTTCTATGGCTACACCTTC. Its protein is CASSHPTDYFYGYTF.

The chain links TRBV6-1 to TRBJ2-4; tentatively, D is TRBD1 (5 bases). In germline, CDR1 is MNHNS, CDR2 SASEGT. The length of the CDR3 is 13 residues. Trimming took 10 bases from V and 5 from J, leaving 15 bases between them. CDR3 coding DNA: TGTGCCACCCGTAAGGGGTGGGAAAACATTCAGTACTTC. Translating gives CATRKGWENIQYF.

This chain uses TRBV15 with TRBJ2-7; 11 bases match TRBD2. V was clipped by 1 base and J by 3 bases; unmatched bases: 5. Germline V gene sequence: CDR1 LNHNV, CDR2 YYDKDF (reference sequence). The CDR3 contains 16 residues. DNA of the CDR3: TGTGCCACCAGCAGAGTGACTGGGACTAGCGGCTACGAGCAGTACTTC. Its translation is CATSRVTGTSGYEQYF. The complete variable domain, with remaining parts taken from reference TRBV15 and TRBJ2-7, reads DAMVIQNPRYQVTQFGKPVTLSCSQTLNHNVMYWYQQKSSQAPKLLFHYYDKDFNNEADTPDNFQSRRPNTSFCFLDIRSPGLGDTAMYLCATSRVTGTSGYEQYFGPGTRLTVT.

The J gene is TRBJ1-2, the V gene TRBV4-1; D is uncertain. Trimming pared 4 bases from V and 4 bases from J, leaving 16 bases between. The CDR3 length is 15 residues. The V gene's germline CDR1 is MGHRA and CDR2 YSYEKL. CDR3 protein: CASSPQNGDGYGYTF. CDR3 nucleotide sequence: TGCGCCAGCAGCCCGCAAAACGGGGATGGCTATGGCTACACCTTC.

This clone turned up a few times. J is TRBJ1-5 and V is TRBV5-1; 10 nucleotides line up with TRBD1. The germline gives CDR1 SGHRS, CDR2 YFSETQ. This CDR3 has 15 residues. V dropped 3 bases and J dropped 4; count of bases not matched to a gene: 4. The CDR3 loop reads CASSWGQGLNQPQHF. The CDR3 DNA reads as TGCGCCAGCAGCTGGGGACAGGGGTTGAATCAGCCCCAGCATTTT.

This clone appeared a few times. This chain links TRBV5-8 with TRBJ1-2; D is unclear. The ends were cut back, 1 base at V and 8 bases at J, with 9 bases in the middle. This CDR3 region has 12 residues. Germline V gene sequence: CDR1 SGHTS, CDR2 YDEGEE. The CDR3 DNA reads as TGTGCCAGCAGCTTGATTGGGTTAGGCTACACCTTC. Amino acid sequence: CASSLIGLGYTF.

The rearrangement joins TRBV7-6 to TRBJ2-7, with a possible D match to TRBD1 (5 bases). There are 12 residues in the CDR3. Per germline, CDR1 SGHVS and CDR2 FNYEAQ. V lost 6 bases and J 3 bases, leaving 9 bases between the germline ends. The DNA of the CDR3 is TGTGCCAGCAGGGGGCCAGGCTACGAGCAGTACTTC. This gives the protein CASRGPGYEQYF.

This clone appeared once. The V and J genes are TRBV5-4 and TRBJ2-7, with D possibly being TRBD2 (6 bases). This CDR3 spans 16 amino acids. Trimming left V 2 bases short and J 0 bases short, with 15 bases between. Germline CDR1 and CDR2: SGHNT and YYREEE (reference sequence). The CDR3 here is CASSFGGTLSSYEQYF. The CDR3 DNA follows: TGTGCCAGCAGCTTTGGCGGGACCCTGAGCTCCTACGAGCAGTACTTC.

The chain has TRBV30 and TRBJ2-6; D may correspond to TRBD1 or TRBD2 (5 bases each). The V end lost 2 bases, the J end lost 3 bases, and 8 bases lay between the germline ends. The CDR3 totals 14 residues. Germline V gene sequence: CDR1 GTSNPN, CDR2 SVGIG (reference sequence). The CDR3 DNA sequence: TGTGCCTGGAGTTGGGGGAGTGGGGCCAACGTCCTGACTTTC. It codes for CAWSWGSGANVLTF.

This clone has only one observation. The gene calls are TRBV7-9 and TRBJ1-3; D possibly corresponds to TRBD1 (5 bases). With 7 bases removed from V and 1 base from J, the gap between germline ends came to 17 bases. The CDR3 is 16 residues long. Looked up from germline, CDR1 is SEHNR and CDR2 is FQNEAQ (reference sequence). The CDR3 here is CASNPTRGNSGNTIYF. CDR3 bases: TGTGCCAGCAACCCGACCCGGGGGAATTCTGGAAACACCATATATTTT. Using reference TRBV7-9 and TRBJ1-3 for the parts outside the CDR3, the full variable domain is DTGVSQNPRHKITKRGQNVTFRCDPISEHNRLYWYRQTLGQGPEFLTYFQNEAQLEKSRLLSDRFSAERPKGSFSTLEIQRTEQGDSAMYLCASNPTRGNSGNTIYFGEGSWLTVV.

CDR3 sequence (DNA): TGTGCCAGCAGCTTGGGGTACATGGGAGACGGCGCCCGCTCCTACGAGCAGTACTTC. Translated, it gives CASSLGYMGDGARSYEQYF. This sequence joins TRBV5-5 and TRBJ2-7; tentative D call: TRBD2 (5 bases). Per germline, CDR1 SGHKS and CDR2 YYEKEE (reference sequence). V lost 0 bases and J lost 0, with 22 bases in between. The CDR3 extends over 19 amino acids.

CDR3 nucleotides: TGTGCCAGCAGCTCGACCCGTCGCTATGAGCAGTTCTTC. Its protein product is CASSSTRRYEQFF. This chain links TRBV11-2 with TRBJ2-1; D remains unclear. Germline CDR1 and CDR2: SGHAT and FQNNGV. The CDR3 has 13 amino acids. V was clipped by 4 bases and J by 8 bases, with 12 bases between them.

This clone has only one observation. The CDR3 loop reads CASSLAGGGPEAFF. The CDR3 DNA reads TGCGCCAGCAGCTTGGCTGGTGGTGGCCCTGAAGCTTTCTTT. The chain is built from TRBV5-1 and TRBJ1-1; unclear D gene. Per the germline V gene, CDR1 is SGHRS and CDR2 is YFSETQ. The CDR3 has 14 amino acids. V was shortened by 0 bases and J by 6 bases, with 12 bases between the two germline ends.

CDR3: CASSYPAEKLFF. In nucleotides, the CDR3 is TGTGCCAGCAGTTACCCCGCCGAAAAACTGTTTTTT. The J gene is TRBJ1-4, the V gene TRBV6-6; D unresolved. This CDR3 is 12 amino acids long. The ends were cut back, 2 bases at V and 8 bases at J, with 6 bases in the middle. Germline lookup yields CDR1 MNHNY and CDR2 SVGAGI (reference sequence).

This rearrangement joins TRBV19 to TRBJ2-7; 9 bases agree with TRBD2. The CDR3 totals 14 residues. Germline CDR1 is LNHDA and CDR2 is SQIVND (reference sequence). With 10 bases clipped from V and 5 bases from J, the junction kept 12 bases outside the gene matches. CDR3 sequence reads: CATTKREASNEQYF. CDR3 coding DNA: TGTGCCACTACAAAGCGGGAGGCATCCAACGAGCAGTACTTC.

This clone was seen just once. The V call is TRBV11-2, the J call TRBJ2-2; 9 nucleotides line up with TRBD1. Germline assignment: CDR1 SGHAT and CDR2 FQNNGV. The trim removed 1 base at V and 5 bases at J, leaving 8 bases unmatched. The CDR3 extends over 17 amino acids. The chain's CDR3 is CASSLGRGTGRTGELFF. In DNA, the CDR3 is TGTGCCAGCAGCTTAGGGCGGGGGACAGGGAGAACCGGGGAGCTGTTTTTT.